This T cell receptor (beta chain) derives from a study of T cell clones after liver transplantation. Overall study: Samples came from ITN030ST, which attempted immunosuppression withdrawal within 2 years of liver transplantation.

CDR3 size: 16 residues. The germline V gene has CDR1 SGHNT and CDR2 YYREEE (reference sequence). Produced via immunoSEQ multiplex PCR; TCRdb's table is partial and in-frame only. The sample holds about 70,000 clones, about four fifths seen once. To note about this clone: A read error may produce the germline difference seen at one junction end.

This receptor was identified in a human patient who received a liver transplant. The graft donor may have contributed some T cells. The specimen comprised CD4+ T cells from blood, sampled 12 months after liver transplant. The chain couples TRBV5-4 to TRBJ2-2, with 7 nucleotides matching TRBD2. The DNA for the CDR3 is TGTGCCAGCAGCTTCGGACTAGGCGGGAACCCCGGGGAGCTGTTTTTT. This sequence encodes CASSFGLGGNPGELFF.